Ten or more counts support the clone carrying this TCR beta chain. The antigen is undetermined. This entry belongs to a study of T cell repertoires in cytomegalovirus infection. Whole-study context: HLA-B-restricted CMV epitopes that are well studied, plus recently identified HLA-C-restricted ones, were used by the study. Based on public TCR beta signatures, there were indications of CMV infection and of a matching HLA type.

Via MiXCR, TCRdb re-called the reads, giving one row per CDR3 protein. The table lists some 900,000 distinct CDR3 sequences, approximately 32% of them singletons. The V and J ends lost 4 bases and 6 bases, in that order; junction bases with no gene match: 5. CDR1 SGHVS and CDR2 FQNEAQ come from the germline V gene. There are 13 residues in the CDR3. Study-level findings and limits: The study identified carriers of CMV plus the relevant HLA from cumulative public TCR beta family frequency. It was HLA-C-restricted CMV-specific TCR beta clonotypes that dominated the response ex vivo.

The sample was cultured CD8+ T cells from PBMCs, taken from culture after CMV antigen stimulation. The V call is TRBV7-8, the J call TRBJ1-1; 7 nucleotides match TRBD1. The TCR comes from a human donor in good health (CMV status not recorded). Some clones in this sample may be carry-over from other donors' samples. CDR3 nucleotide sequence: TGTGCCAGCAGCTACCTGACAGGGCCTGAAGCTTTCTTT. This codes for CASSYLTGPEAFF.